In its sample, the clone carrying this T cell receptor (beta chain) was seen many times. What it recognizes is unknown. Construction of TCR beta libraries was performed using quantitative 5'-RACE with molecular barcodes. MiXCR was run by TCRdb on the 5' RACE reads, yielding one entry per CDR3 protein. The sample holds some 140,000 distinct CDR3 sequences; roughly 8.3% are singletons and the top ten take approximately 6.8%. Germline V CDR1 and CDR2: DFQATT, SNEGSKA (reference sequence). With 0 bases clipped from V and 5 bases from J, the junction kept 6 bases outside the gene matches. CDR3 length equals 15 residues. These data come from a study of CD8 T cells in ankylosing spondylitis. Study conclusions and caveats: Matched ankylosing spondylitis synovial fluid reportedly contained a significantly enriched population of disease-linked clones. CD8+ cells made up the disease-linked clones, which were relatively rare in peripheral blood. Several of the motif variants were reported before in synovial fluid and blood from reactive arthritis.

V is TRBV20-1 and J is TRBJ1-4, with 7 positions matching TRBD1. The receptor comes from a male donor with ankylosing spondylitis. The sample taken for sequencing was synovial fluid, either unsorted or a sorted T cell fraction (not recorded which). The CDR3 DNA reads as TGCAGTGCTAGAGAGGCTTCGACAGGGAATGAAAAACTGTTTTTT. Encoded protein: CSAREASTGNEKLFF.